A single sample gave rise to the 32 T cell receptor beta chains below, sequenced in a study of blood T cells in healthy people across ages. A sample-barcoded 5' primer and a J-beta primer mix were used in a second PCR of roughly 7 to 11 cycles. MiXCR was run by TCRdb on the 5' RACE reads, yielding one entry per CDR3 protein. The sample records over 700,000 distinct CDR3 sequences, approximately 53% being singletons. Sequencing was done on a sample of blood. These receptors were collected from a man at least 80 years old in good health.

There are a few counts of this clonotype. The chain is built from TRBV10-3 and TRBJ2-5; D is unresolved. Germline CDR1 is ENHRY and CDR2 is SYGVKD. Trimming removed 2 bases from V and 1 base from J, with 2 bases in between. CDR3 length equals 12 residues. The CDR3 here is CAISEGQETQYF. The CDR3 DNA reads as TGTGCCATCAGTGAGGGCCAAGAGACCCAGTACTTC.

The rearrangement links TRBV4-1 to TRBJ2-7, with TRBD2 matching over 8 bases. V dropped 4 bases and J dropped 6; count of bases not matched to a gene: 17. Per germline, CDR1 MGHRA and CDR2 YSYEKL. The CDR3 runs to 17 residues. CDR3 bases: TGCGCCAGCAGCCCCCAAATATCAGGAGCGGGAGAATCCGAGCAGTACTTC. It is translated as CASSPQISGAGESEQYF.

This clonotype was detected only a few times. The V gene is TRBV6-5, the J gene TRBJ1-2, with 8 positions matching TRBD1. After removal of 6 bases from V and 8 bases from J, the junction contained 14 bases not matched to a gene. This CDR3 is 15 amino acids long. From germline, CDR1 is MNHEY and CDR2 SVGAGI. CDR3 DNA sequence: TGTGCCAGCAGGAGGACAGGGACCCATCAGCAGGGCTACACCTTC. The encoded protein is CASRRTGTHQQGYTF.

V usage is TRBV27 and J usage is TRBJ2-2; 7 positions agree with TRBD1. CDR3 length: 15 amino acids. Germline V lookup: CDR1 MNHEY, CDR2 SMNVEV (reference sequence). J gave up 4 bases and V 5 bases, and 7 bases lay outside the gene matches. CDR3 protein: CASSLGDRVTGELFF. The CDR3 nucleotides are TGTGCCAGCAGTCTTGGAGACAGGGTCACCGGGGAGCTGTTTTTT.

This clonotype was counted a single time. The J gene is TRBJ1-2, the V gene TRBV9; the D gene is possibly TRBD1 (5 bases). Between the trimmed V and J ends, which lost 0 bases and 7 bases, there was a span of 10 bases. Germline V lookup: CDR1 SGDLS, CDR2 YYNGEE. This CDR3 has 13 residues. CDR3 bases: TGTGCCAGCAGCGTAGTCAGGGTTGGTGGCTACACCTTC. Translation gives CASSVVRVGGYTF.

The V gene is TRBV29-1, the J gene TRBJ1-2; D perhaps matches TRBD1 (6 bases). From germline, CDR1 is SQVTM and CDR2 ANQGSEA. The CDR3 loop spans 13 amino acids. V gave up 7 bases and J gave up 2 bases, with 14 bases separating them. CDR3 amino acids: CSGLGGGNYGYTF. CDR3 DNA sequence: TGCAGCGGTCTCGGGGGCGGGAACTATGGCTACACCTTC. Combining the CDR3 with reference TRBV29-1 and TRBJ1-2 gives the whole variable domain SAVISQKPSRDICQRGTSLTIQCQVDSQVTMMFWYRQQPGQSLTLIATANQGSEATYESGFVIDKFPISRPNLTFSTLTVSNMSPEDSSIYLCSGLGGGNYGYTFGSGTRLTVV.

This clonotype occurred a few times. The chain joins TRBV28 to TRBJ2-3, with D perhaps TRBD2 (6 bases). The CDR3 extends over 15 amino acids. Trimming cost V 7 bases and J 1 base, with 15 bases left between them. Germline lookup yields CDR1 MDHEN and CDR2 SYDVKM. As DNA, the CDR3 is TGTGCCAGCACCAAATCCGGGGGACGCACAGATACGCAGTATTTT. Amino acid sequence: CASTKSGGRTDTQYF.

The CDR3 region has the DNA TGCAGTGCAACCGATCTAAGAGAGGTCTACGAGCAGTACTTC. Amino acid sequence: CSATDLREVYEQYF. The chain couples TRBV20-1 to TRBJ2-7; D gene uncertain. The CDR3 is 14 amino acids. In germline, CDR1 is DFQATT, CDR2 SNEGSKA (reference sequence). V was pared by 6 bases and J by 3 bases, with 18 bases between.

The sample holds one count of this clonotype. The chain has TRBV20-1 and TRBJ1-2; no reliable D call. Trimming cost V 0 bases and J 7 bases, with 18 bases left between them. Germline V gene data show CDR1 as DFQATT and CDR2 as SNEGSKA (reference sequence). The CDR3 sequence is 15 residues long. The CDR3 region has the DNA TGCAGTGCTAGAGACTTTGGCCGCCGCTCTATTGGCTACACCTTC. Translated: CSARDFGRRSIGYTF.

CDR3 protein: CASSLEIRGEKLFF. CDR3 coding DNA: TGTGCCAGCAGCTTAGAGATCCGAGGGGAAAAACTGTTTTTT. The J gene is TRBJ1-4, the V gene TRBV11-2; no definite D call. V was trimmed by 0 bases and J by 8 bases, leaving 10 bases between them. This CDR3 region has 14 residues. The germline CDR1 and CDR2 sequences are SGHAT and FQNNGV.

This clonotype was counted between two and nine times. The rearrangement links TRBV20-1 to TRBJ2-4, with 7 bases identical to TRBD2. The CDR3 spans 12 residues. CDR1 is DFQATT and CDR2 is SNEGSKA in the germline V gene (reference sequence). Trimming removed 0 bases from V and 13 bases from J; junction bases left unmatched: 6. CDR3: CSARDQAGSQYF. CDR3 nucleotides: TGCAGTGCTAGAGATCAAGCGGGGTCGCAGTACTTC.

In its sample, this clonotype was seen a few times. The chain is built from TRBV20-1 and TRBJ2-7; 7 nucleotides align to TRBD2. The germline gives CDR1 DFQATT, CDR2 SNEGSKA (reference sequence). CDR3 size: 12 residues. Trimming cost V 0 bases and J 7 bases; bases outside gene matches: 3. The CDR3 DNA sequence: TGCAGTGCTAGAGAGGGACTACGTGAGCAGTACTTC. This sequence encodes CSAREGLREQYF.

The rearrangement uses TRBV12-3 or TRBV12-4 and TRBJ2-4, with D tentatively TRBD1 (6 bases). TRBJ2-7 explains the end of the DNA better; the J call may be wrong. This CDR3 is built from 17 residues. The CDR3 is CASSPWPRAGVPYEQYF. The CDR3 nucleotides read TGTGCCAGCAGTCCGTGGCCCAGGGCAGGGGTTCCCTACGAGCAGTACTTC.

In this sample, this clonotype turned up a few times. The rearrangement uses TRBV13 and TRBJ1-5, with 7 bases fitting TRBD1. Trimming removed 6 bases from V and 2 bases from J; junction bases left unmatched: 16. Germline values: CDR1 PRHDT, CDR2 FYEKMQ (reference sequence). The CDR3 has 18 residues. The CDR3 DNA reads TGTGCCAGCAGATTACAGGGGAGGGTTTGGGTGGGCAATCAGCCCCAGCATTTT. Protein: CASRLQGRVWVGNQPQHF.

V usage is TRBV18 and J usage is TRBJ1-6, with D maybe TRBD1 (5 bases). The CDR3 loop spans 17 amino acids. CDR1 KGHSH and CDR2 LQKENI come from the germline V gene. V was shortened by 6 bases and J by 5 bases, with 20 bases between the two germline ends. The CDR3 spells CASSPLGTRAHNSPLHF. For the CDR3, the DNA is TGTGCCAGCTCGCCCCTCGGGACCCGGGCCCATAATTCACCCCTCCACTTT.

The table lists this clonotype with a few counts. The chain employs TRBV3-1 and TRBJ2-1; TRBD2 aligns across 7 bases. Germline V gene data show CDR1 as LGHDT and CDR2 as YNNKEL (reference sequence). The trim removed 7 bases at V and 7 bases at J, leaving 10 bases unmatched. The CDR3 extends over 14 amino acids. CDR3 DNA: TGTGCCAGCACACGGGCGGGAGTGAGTAATGAGCAGTTCTTC. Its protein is CASTRAGVSNEQFF.

The CDR3 DNA reads TGTGCCAGCAGCTCCCGGGTAGATACAAACACCGGGGAGCTGTTTTTT. Its protein is CASSSRVDTNTGELFF. The chain has TRBV7-2 and TRBJ2-2; D gene uncertain. Germline lookup yields CDR1 SGHTA and CDR2 FQGNSA. V lost 4 bases, J lost 2 bases, and 14 bases lay in between. This CDR3 is 16 amino acids long.

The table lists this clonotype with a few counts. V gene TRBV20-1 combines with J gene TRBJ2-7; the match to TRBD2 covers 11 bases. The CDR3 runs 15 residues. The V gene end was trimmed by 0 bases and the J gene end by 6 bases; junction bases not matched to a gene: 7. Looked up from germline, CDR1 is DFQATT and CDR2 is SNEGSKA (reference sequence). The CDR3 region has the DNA TGCAGTGCTAGAGATTGGAGGCTAGCGGGAGGCGAGCAGTACTTC. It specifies CSARDWRLAGGEQYF.

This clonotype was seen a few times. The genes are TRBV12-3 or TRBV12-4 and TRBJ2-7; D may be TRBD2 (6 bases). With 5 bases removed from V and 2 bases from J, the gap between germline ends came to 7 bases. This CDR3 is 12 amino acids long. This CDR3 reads CASSRGTYEQYF. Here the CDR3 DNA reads TGTGCCAGCAGTCGCGGGACCTACGAGCAGTACTTC.

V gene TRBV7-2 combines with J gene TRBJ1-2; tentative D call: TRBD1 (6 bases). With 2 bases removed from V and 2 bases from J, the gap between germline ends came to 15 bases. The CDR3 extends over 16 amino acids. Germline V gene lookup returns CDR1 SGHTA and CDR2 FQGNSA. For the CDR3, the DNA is TGTGCCAGCAGCTTAAGGGGGGGGGGCACGAACTATGGCTACACCTTC. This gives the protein CASSLRGGGTNYGYTF.

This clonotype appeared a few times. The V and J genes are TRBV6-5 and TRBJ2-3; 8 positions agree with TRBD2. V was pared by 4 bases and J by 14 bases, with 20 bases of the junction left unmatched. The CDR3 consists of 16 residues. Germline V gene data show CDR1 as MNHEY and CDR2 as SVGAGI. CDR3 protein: CASSSLAGNGYRYAYF. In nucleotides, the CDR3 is TGTGCCAGCAGTTCGTTAGCGGGAAACGGGTACAGATACGCGTATTTT.

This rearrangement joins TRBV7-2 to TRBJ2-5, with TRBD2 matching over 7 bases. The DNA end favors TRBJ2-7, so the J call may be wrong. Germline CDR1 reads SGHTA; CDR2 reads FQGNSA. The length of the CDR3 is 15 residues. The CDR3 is CASSLVASGLYEQYF. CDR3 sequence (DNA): TGTGCCAGCAGCTTAGTGGCTAGCGGTCTGTACGAGCAGTACTTC.

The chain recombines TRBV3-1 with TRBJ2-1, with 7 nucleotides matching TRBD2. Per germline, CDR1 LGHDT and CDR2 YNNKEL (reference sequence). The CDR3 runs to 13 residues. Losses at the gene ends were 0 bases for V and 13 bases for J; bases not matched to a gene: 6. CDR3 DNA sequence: TGTGCCAGCAGCCAAGATGAGGCTAGCGGACAGTTCTTC. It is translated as CASSQDEASGQFF.

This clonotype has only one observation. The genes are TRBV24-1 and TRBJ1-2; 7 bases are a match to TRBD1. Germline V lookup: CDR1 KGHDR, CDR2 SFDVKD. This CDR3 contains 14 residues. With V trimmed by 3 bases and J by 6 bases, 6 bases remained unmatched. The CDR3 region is CATSDDDRVDGYTF. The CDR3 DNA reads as TGTGCCACCAGTGATGACGACAGGGTGGATGGCTACACCTTC.

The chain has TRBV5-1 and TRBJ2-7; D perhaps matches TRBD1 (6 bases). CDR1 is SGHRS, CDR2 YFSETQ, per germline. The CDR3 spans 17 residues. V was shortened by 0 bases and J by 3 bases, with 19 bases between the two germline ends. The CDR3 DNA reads TGCGCCAGCAGCTTGGCTTTAGGGACAACGAGCATCTACGAGCAGTACTTC. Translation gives CASSLALGTTSIYEQYF.

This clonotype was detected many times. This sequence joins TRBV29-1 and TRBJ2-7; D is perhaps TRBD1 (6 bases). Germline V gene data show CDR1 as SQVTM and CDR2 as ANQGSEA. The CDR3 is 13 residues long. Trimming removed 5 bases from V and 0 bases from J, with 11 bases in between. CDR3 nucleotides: TGCAGCGTTACAACAGGGAACTCCTACGAGCAGTACTTC. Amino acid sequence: CSVTTGNSYEQYF.

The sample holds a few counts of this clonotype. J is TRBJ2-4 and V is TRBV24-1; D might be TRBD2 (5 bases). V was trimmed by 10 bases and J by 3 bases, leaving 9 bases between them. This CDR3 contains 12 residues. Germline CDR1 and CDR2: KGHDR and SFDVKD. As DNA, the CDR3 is TGTGCCACTACCGACTACAAAAACATTCAGTACTTC. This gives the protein CATTDYKNIQYF.

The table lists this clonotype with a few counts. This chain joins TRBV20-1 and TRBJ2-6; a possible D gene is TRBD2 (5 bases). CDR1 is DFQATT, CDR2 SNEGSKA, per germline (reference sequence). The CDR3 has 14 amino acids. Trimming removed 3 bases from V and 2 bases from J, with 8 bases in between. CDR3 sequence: CSARLEAGANVLTF. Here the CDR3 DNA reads TGCAGTGCTAGGCTGGAGGCTGGGGCCAACGTCCTGACTTTC.

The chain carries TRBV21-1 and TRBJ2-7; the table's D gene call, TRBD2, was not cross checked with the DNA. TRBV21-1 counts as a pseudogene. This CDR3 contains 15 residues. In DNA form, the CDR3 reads TGTGCCAGCAGCAAAGGTAGCGGGCACTCCTACGAGCAGTACTTC. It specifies CASSKGSGHSYEQYF.

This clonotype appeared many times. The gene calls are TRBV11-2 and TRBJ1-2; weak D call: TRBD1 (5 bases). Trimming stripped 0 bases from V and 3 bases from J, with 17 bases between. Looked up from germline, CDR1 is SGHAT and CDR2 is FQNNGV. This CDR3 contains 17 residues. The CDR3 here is CASSLDHRSGRDYGYTF. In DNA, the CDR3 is TGTGCCAGCAGCTTAGATCATAGATCGGGACGGGACTATGGCTACACCTTC. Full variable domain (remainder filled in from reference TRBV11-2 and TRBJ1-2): EAGVAQSPRYKIIEKRQSVAFWCNPISGHATLYWYQQILGQGPKLLIQFQNNGVVDDSQLPKDRFSAERLKGVDSTLKIQPAKLEDSAVYLCASSLDHRSGRDYGYTFGSGTRLTVV.

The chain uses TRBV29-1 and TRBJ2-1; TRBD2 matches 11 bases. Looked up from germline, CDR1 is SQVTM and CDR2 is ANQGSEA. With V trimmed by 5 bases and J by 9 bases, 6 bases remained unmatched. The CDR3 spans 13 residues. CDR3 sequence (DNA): TGCAGCGTTACTAGCGGGAGAGCGGGTGAGCAGTTCTTC. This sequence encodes CSVTSGRAGEQFF.

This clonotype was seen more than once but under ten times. The CDR3 reads CASSYRGEETQYF. The CDR3 DNA sequence: TGTGCCAGCAGTTATAGAGGGGAGGAGACCCAGTACTTC. V gene TRBV6-5 combines with J gene TRBJ2-5, with D perhaps TRBD1 or TRBD2 (5 bases each). Germline loops: CDR1 MNHEY, CDR2 SVGAGI. Trimming pared 3 bases from V and 5 bases from J, leaving 10 bases between. This CDR3 is built from 13 residues.